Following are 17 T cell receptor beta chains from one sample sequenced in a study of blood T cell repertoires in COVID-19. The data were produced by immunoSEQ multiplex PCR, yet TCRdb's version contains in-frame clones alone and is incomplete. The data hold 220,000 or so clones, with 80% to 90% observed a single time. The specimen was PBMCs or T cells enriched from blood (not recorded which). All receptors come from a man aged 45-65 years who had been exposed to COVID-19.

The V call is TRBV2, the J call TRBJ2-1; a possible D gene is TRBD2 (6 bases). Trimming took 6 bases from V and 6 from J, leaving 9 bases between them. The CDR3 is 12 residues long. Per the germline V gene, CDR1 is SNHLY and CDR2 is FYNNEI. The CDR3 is CASRWTINEQFF. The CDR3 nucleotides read TGTGCCAGCAGGTGGACTATCAATGAGCAGTTCTTC. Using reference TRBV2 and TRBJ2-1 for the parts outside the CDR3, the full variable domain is EPEVTQTPSHQVTQMGQEVILRCVPISNHLYFYWYRQILGQKVEFLVSFYNNEISEKSEIFDDQFSVERPDGSNFTLKIRSTKLEDSAMYFCASRWTINEQFFGPGTRLTVL.

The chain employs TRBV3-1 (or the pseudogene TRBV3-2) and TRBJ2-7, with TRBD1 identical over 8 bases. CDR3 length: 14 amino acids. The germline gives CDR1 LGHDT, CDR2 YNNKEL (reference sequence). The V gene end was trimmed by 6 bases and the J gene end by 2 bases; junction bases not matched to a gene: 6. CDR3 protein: CASSQQGVTYEQYF. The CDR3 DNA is TGTGCCAGCAGTCAACAGGGGGTAACCTACGAGCAGTACTTC.

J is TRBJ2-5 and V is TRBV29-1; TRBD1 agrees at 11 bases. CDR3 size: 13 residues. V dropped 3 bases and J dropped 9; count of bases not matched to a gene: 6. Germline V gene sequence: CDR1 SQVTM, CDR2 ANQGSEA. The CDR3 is CSVDLGQGEAQYF. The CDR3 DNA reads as TGCAGCGTTGATCTGGGACAGGGGGAGGCCCAGTACTTC.

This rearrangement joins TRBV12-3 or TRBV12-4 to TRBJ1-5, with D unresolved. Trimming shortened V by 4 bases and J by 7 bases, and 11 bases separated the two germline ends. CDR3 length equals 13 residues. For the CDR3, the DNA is TGTGCCAGCAGTTCCCTCTCTAGGCAGCCCCAGCATTTT. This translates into CASSSLSRQPQHF.

The CDR3, as DNA: TGTGCCATCAGTTCCGGGACAGGGGGCTTTACGCAAGAGACCCAGTACTTC. This encodes CAISSGTGGFTQETQYF. V usage is TRBV10-3 and J usage is TRBJ2-5; 12 bases match TRBD1. CDR1 ENHRY and CDR2 SYGVKD come from the germline V gene. J was trimmed by 2 bases and V by 5 bases; bases with no gene match: 9. This CDR3 contains 17 residues.

CDR3 coding DNA: TGCAGCGTTGAACAGGGCCCTAACAATGAGCAGTTCTTC. Translation gives CSVEQGPNNEQFF. The chain is built from TRBV29-1 and TRBJ2-1, with a possible D match to TRBD1 (5 bases). The CDR3 has 13 amino acids. V lost 2 bases, J lost 5 bases, and 10 bases lay in between. From germline, CDR1 is SQVTM and CDR2 ANQGSEA.

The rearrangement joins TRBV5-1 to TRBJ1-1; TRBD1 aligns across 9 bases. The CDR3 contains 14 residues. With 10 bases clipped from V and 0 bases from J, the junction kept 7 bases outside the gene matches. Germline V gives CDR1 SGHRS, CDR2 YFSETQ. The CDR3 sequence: CAGLRQGVNTEAFF. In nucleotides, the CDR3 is TGCGCCGGGCTGCGACAGGGGGTGAACACTGAAGCTTTCTTT.

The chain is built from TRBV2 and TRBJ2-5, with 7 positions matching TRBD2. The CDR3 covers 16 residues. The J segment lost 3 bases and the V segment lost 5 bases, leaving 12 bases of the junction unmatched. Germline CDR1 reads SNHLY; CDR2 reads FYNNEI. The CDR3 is CASSTSWDYTEETQYF. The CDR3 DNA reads TGTGCCAGCAGTACCAGCTGGGACTACACCGAAGAGACCCAGTACTTC. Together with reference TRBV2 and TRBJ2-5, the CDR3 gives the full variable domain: EPEVTQTPSHQVTQMGQEVILRCVPISNHLYFYWYRQILGQKVEFLVSFYNNEISEKSEIFDDQFSVERPDGSNFTLKIRSTKLEDSAMYFCASSTSWDYTEETQYFGPGTRLLVL.

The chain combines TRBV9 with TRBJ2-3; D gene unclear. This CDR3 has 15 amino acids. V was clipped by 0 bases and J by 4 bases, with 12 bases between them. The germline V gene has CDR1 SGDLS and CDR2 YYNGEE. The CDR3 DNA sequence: TGTGCCAGCAGCGTAGGTACTATTGACGCAGATACGCAGTATTTT. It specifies CASSVGTIDADTQYF.

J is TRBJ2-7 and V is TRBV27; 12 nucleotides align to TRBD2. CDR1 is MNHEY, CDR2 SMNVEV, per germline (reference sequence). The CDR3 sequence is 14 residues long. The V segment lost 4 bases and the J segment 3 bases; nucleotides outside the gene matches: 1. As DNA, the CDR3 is TGTGCCAGCAGTTCGACTAGCGGGAGCTACGAGCAGTACGTC. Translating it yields CASSSTSGSYEQYV.

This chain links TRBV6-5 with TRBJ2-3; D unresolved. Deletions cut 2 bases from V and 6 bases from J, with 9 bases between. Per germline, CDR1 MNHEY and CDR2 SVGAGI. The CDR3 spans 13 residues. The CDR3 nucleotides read TGTGCCAGCAGTTACCTTACCCGGGATACGCAGTATTTT. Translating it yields CASSYLTRDTQYF.

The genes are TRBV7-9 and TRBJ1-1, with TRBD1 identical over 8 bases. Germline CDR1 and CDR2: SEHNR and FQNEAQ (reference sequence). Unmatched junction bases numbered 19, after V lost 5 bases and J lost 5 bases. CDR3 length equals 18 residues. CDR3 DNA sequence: TGTGCCAGCAGCCCAAAACAACTCCAGGGGGCGCTGTATACTGAAGCTTTCTTT. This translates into CASSPKQLQGALYTEAFF.

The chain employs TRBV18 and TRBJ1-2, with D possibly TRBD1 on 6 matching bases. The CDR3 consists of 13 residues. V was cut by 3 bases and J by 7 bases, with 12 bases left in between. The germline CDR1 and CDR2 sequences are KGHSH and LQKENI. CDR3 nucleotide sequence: TGTGCCAGCTCACCCCCGACAGGCGTTGGCTACACCTTC. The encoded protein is CASSPPTGVGYTF.

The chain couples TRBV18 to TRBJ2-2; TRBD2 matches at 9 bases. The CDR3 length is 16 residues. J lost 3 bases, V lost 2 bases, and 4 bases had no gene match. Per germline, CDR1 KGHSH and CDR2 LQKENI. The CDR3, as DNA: TGTGCCAGCTCACCAGCTAGCGGGGTATACACCGGGGAGCTGTTTTTT. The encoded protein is CASSPASGVYTGELFF.

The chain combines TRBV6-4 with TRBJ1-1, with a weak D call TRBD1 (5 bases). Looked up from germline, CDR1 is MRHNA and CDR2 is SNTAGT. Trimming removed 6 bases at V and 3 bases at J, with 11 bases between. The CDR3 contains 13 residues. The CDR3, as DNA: TGTGCCAGCAGCAAGGACATACACACTGAAGCTTTCTTT. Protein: CASSKDIHTEAFF.

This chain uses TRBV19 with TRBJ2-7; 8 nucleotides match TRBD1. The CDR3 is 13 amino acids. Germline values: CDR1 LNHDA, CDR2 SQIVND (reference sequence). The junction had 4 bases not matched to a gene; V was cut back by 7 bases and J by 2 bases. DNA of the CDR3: TGTGCCAGTATGAGGACAGGGACCTACGAGCAGTACTTC. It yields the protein CASMRTGTYEQYF. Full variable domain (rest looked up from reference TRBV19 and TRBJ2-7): DGGITQSPKYLFRKEGQNVTLSCEQNLNHDAMYWYRQDPGQGLRLIYYSQIVNDFQKGDIAEGYSVSREKKESFPLTVTSAQKNPTAFYLCASMRTGTYEQYFGPGTRLTVT.

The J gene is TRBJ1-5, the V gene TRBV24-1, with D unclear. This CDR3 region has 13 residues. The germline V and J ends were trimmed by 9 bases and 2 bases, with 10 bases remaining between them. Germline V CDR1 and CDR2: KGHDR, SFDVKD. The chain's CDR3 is CATCQSGNQPQHF. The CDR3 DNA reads TGTGCCACCTGCCAGTCTGGCAATCAGCCCCAGCATTTT.